This T cell receptor beta chain was identified in a study of OX40 agonist ivuxolimab in advanced cancers. Study overall: Partial responses were achieved by three patients: one hepatocellular carcinoma, two cutaneous melanoma.

Germline V gene lookup returns CDR1 SGHAT and CDR2 FQNNGV. This CDR3 is built from 12 residues. V dropped 3 bases and J dropped 6 bases, with 9 bases sitting between them. In the case of this clone: Its antigen is not known.

Blood sampling took place at baseline, cycle 4 day 1, and cycle 7 day 1. Study-wide findings and caveats: In the 0.1 to 3.0 mg/kg range, CD4+ and CD8+ blood T cells had expanded clonally by week 6. More expanded clones were seen, on average, in CD8+ T cells than in CD4+.

The assay was immunoSEQ multiplex PCR, and TCRdb's table has in-frame clones only and misses some. The sample carries approximately 15,000 clones, 70% recorded once. Sequenced here: CD4+ or CD8+ T cells sorted from blood, sampled in a trial of the OX40 agonist ivuxolimab. The receptor comes from an adult with an advanced solid tumor such as melanoma, head and neck, liver or kidney cancer. The chain carries TRBV11-2 and TRBJ2-7; D is perhaps TRBD2 (5 bases). The CDR3 protein is CASSFARVEQYF. The CDR3 nucleotides are TGTGCCAGCAGCTTCGCGAGGGTCGAGCAGTACTTC.